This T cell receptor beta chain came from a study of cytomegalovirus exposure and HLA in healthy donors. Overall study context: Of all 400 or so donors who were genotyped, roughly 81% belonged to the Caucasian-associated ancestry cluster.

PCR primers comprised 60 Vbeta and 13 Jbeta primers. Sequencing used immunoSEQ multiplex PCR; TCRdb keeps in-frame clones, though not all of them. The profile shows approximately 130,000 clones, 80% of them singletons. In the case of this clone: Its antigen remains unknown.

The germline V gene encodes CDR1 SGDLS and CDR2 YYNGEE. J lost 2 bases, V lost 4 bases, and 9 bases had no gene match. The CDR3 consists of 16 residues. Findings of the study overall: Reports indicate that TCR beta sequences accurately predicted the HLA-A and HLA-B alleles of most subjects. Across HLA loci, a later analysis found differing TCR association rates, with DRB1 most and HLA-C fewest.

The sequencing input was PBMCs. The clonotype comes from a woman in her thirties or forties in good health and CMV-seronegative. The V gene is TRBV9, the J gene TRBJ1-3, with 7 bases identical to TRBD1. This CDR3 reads CASSLLGQAPGNTIYF. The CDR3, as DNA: TGTGCCAGCAGCTTACTCGGACAGGCGCCTGGAAACACCATATATTTT.